This TCR beta chain is drawn from a study of T cell changes during pregnancy in multiple sclerosis. Assay used: immunoSEQ multiplex PCR; TCRdb lists only in-frame clones, some missing. The table lists tens of thousands of clones, 92% of them singletons, with 0.7% to 1% in the top ten. Germline V CDR1 and CDR2: SGDLS, YYNGEE. V lost 5 bases to trimming and J lost 5 bases; unmatched junction nucleotides: 10. The CDR3 has 16 residues. The clonotype was recovered from a female donor with multiple sclerosis, enrolled in a pregnancy study. This specimen was peripheral blood, taken in the first trimester of pregnancy. The V gene is TRBV9, the J gene TRBJ2-5; 12 bases line up with TRBD2. This chain's CDR3 is CASSDPSGGVGETQYF. The CDR3 region has the DNA TGTGCCAGCAGTGACCCTAGCGGGGGGGTCGGGGAGACCCAGTACTTC.